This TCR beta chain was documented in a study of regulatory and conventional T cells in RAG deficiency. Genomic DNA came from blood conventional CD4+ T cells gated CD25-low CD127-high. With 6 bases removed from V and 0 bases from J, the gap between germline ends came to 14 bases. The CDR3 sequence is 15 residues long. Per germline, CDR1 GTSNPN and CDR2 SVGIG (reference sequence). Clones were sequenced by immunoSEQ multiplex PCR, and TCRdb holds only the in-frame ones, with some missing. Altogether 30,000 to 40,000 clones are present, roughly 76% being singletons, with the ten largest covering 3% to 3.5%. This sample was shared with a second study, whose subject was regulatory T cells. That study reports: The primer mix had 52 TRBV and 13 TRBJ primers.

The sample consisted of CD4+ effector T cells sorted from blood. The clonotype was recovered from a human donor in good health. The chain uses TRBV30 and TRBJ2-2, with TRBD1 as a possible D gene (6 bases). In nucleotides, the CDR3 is TGTGCCTGCACCACAGGGCTAGCGAACACCGGGGAGCTGTTTTTT. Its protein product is CACTTGLANTGELFF. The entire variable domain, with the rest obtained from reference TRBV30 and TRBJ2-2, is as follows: SQTIHQWPATLVQPVGSPLSLECTVEGTSNPNLYWYRQAAGRGLQLLFYSVGIGQISSEVPQNLSASRPQDRQFILSSKKLLLSDSGFYLCACTTGLANTGELFFGEGSRLTVL.